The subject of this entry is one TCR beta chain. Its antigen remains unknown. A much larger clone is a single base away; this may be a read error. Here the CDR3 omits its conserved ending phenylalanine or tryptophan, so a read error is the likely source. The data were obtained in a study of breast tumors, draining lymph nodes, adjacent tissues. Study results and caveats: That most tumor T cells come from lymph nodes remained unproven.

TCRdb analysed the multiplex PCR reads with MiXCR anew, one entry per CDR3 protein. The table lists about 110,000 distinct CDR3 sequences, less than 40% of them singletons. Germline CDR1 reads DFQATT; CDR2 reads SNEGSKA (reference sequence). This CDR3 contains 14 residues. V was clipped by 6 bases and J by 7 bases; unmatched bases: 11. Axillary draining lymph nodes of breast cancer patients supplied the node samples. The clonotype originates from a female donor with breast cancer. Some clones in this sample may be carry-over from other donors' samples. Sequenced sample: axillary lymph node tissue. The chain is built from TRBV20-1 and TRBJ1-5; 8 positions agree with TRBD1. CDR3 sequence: CSALAARQGQPQHL. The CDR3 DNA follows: TGCAGTGCCCTAGCCGCCCGACAGGGGCAGCCCCAGCATCTT.